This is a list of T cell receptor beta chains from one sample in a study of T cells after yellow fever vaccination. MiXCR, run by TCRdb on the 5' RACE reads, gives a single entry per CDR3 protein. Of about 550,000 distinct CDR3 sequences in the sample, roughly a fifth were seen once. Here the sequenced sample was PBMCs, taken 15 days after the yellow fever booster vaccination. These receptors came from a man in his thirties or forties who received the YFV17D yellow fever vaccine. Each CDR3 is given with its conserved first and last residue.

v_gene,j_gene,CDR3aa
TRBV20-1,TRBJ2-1,CCARGGGLAGEVSYNEQFF
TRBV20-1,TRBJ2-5,CSARPTGEETQYF
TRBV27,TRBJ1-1,CASSLGDSSEAFF
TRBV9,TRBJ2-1,CASSPQGGPGNEQFF
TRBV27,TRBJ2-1,CASSRGNYNEQFF
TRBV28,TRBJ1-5,CASSFSPGARNQPQHF
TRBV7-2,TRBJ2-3,CASSLVYRAGGDTQYF
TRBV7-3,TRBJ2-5,CASSLIPRRTSGRPETQYF
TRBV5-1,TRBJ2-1,CASSPILGSSYNEQFF
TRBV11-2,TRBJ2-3,CASSRDRGSYSRLSTDTQYF
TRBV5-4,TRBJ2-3,CASQEAPGRGTDTQYF
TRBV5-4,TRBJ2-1,CASSLPGTSEGNEQFF
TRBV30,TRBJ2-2,CAWKTPVHTGELFF
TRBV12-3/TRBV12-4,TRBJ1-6,CASSSPPNGGSPLHF
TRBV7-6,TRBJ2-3,CASSLLAELSTDTQYF
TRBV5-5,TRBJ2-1,CASSRGDNEQFF
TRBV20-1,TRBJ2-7,CSARGTSGPPVEQYF
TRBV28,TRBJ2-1,CASSLVLTGTAGEHFF
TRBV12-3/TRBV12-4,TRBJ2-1,CASIPSGRRNSNEQFF
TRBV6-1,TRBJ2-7,CASSEWSAPSYEQYF
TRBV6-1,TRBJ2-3,CASSAGTGGTDTQYF
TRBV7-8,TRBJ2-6,CASPTGPSSGANVLTF
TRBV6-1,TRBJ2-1,CASNPFSVPYNEQFF
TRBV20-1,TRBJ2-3,CSVDSQGLRDTQYF
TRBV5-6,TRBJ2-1,CASRYDTNEQFF
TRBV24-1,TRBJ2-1,CATSETGGAEQFF
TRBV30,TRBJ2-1,CGLEFSLQQFF
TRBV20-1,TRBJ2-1,CSARDARLYNEQFF
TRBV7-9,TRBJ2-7,CASSLASGMSSYEQYF
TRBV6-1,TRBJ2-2,CASTKDRWNGELFF
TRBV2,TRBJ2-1,CASSKLAGTYNEQFF
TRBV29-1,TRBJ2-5,CSVGPQMGETQYF
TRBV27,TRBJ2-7,CASSFWKPTGTYEQYF
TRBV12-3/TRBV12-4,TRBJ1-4,CASSFRRENEKLFF
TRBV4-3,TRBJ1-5,CASSQEPGGSNQPQHF
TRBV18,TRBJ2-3,CASSYGSGDTQYF
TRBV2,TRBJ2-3,CASSERLAEGADTQYF
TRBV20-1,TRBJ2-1,CSARAASGGNEQFF
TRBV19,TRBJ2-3,CASSTRPGRDTQYF
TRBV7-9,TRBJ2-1,CASSFRIESDEQFF
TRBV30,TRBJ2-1,CAWSGGSGRANEQFF
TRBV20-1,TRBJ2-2,CSARASGVTNTGELFF
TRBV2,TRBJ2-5,CASSGVLAGDQETQYF
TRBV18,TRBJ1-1,CASSPGAGRNTEAFF
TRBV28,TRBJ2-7,CASSPVPGQGEYRARGQYF
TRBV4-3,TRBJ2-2,CASSQTGVTNTGELFF